Included here is one TCR beta chain sequence, with context. The CDR3 loop spans 14 amino acids. Trimming removed 4 bases at V and 0 bases at J, with 10 bases between. Germline values: CDR1 SGHRS, CDR2 YFSETQ. Only in-frame clones appear in the TCRdb table, and some are missing; sequencing was by immunoSEQ multiplex PCR. The sample shows a few hundred thousand clones, about 86% of them seen only once. These data are taken from a study of blood T cell repertoires in COVID-19. The sequenced material came from PBMCs or T cells enriched from blood (not recorded which). The receptor was derived from a man aged 30 to 45 with acute COVID-19. The chain couples TRBV5-1 to TRBJ1-2, with TRBD1 as a possible D gene (5 bases). The CDR3 spells CASSPTDTNYGYTF. The CDR3 bases are TGCGCCAGCAGCCCGACAGATACTAACTATGGCTACACCTTC.